This T cell receptor (beta chain) was obtained from a study of regulatory T cells in long-lasting Graves disease. As to time point: persistent/refractory GD, antithyroid drugs over 5 years with positive TRAb. Extracted RNA from PBMCs served as the source of the TCR library. American Thyroid Association guidelines defined Graves' disease diagnosis. The patients were enrolled through endocrinology in Xi'an, China. From germline, CDR1 is WNHNN and CDR2 SYGVQD (reference sequence). The CDR3 totals 13 residues. J lost 4 bases, V lost 8 bases, and 6 bases had no gene match. Construction of TCR beta libraries relied on iRepertoire HTBI primers and on Arm-PCR targeting CDR3 regions. TCRdb used MiXCR to reprocess the multiplex PCR reads, holding one entry per CDR3 protein. The repertoire has hundreds of thousands of distinct CDR3 sequences, around 30% of them found once; the top ten carry about two fifths. Whole-study results and caveats: Persistent disease preferred TRBV28, TRBJ1-2 and TRBJ2-5; new disease, TRBV20-1 and TRBJ2-1. Newly diagnosed Graves' patients exceeded persistent ones in TCR diversity.

This clonotype was detected a few times. Its antigen is unidentified. V is TRBV10-1 and J is TRBJ1-2; 8 positions match TRBD1. This specimen consisted of peripheral blood mononuclear cells (PBMCs), obtained when the disease was refractory, from a patient treated with antithyroid drugs. The source is a female donor with Graves disease. CDR3 sequence: CASGRTGSYGYTF. Here the CDR3 DNA reads TGCGCCAGCGGCAGGACAGGGAGCTATGGCTACACCTTC.